This T cell receptor (beta chain) was recorded in a study of T cells expressing NK-cell markers. TCRdb reworked the 5' RACE reads into one entry per CDR3 protein, no DNA. The table lists 150,000 to 180,000 distinct CDR3 sequences. Germline-derived CDR1 and CDR2 are SGHDT and YYEEEE. CDR3 length equals 16 residues. Sample: blood T cells: a sorted CD56 or NKG2C T cell subset, CD4+ or CD8+ T cells, or bulk PBMC T cells (not recorded which). This sequence joins TRBV5-6 and TRBJ2-1; TCRdb indicates TRBD1, and absent DNA this call remains unverified. This receptor was obtained from a woman between 45 and 60 years old in good health. CDR3 protein: CASSLAGTQINNEQFF.